The clone carrying this T cell receptor (beta chain) occurred once. Its antigen is unidentified. The CDR3 extends over 13 amino acids. Germline loops: CDR1 SGHVS, CDR2 FQNEAQ. The germline V and J ends were trimmed by 3 bases and 4 bases, with 6 bases remaining between them. This entry is derived from a study of cytomegalovirus exposure and HLA in healthy donors. Overall study findings and caveats: The sole available immune exposure information was CMV serostatus. Presence/absence analyses assumed roughly uniform sequencing depth across donors.

The PCR used 60 Vbeta and 13 Jbeta primers. Sequenced by immunoSEQ multiplex PCR; TCRdb stores in-frame clones only, minus some. The sample contains 160,000 or so clones, roughly 80% of which appear only once. This chain connects TRBV7-8 to TRBJ1-4; D ambiguous. Sequenced input: PBMCs. This TCR came from a man aged 40-49 years in good health and CMV-seronegative. CDR3 DNA sequence: TGTGCCAGCAGCTTGCTAGTTAATGAAAAACTGTTTTTT. It is translated as CASSLLVNEKLFF. The full variable domain, with the rest looked up from reference TRBV7-8 and TRBJ1-4, is GAGVSQSPRYKVAKRGQDVALRCDPISGHVSLFWYQQALGQGPEFLTYFQNEAQLDKSGLPSDRFFAERPEGSVSTLKIQRTQQEDSAVYLCASSLLVNEKLFFGSGTQLSVL.